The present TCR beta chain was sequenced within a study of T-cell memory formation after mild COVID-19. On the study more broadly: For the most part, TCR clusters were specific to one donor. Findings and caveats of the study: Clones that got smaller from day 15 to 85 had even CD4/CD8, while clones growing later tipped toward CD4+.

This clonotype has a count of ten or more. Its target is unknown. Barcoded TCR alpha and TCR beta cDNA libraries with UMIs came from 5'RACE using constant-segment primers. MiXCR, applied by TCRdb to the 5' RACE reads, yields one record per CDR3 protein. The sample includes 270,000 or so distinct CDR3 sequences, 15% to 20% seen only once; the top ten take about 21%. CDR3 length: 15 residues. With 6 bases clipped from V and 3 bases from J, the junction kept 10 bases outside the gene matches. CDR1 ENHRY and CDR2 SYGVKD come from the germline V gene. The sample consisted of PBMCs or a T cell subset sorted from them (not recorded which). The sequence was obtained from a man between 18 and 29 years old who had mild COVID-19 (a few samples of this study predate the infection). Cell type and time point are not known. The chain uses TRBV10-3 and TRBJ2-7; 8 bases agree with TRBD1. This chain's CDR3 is CAIRTGQGGGYEQYF. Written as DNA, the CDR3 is TGTGCCATCAGGACTGGACAGGGAGGTGGCTACGAGCAGTACTTC.